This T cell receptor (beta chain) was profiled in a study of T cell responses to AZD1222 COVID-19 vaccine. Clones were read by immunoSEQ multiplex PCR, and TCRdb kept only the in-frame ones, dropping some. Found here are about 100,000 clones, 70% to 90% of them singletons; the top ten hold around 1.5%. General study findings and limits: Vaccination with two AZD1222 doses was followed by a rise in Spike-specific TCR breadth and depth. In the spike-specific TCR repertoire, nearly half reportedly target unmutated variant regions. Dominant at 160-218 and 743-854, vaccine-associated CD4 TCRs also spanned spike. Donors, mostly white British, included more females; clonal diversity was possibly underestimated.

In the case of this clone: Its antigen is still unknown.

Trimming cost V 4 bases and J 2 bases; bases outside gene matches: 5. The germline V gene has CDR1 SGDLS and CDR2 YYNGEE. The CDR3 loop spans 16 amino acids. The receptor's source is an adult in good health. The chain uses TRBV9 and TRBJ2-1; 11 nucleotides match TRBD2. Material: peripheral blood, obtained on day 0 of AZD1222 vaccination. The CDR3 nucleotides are TGTGCCAGCAGCCCAGAGGGACTAGCGGCCTACAATGAGCAGTTCTTC. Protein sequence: CASSPEGLAAYNEQFF.